This T cell receptor beta chain was captured in a study of human T cells and chemical hapten exposure. Germline V CDR1 and CDR2: SEHNR, FQNEAQ (reference sequence). Between the trimmed V and J ends, which lost 3 bases and 10 bases, there was a span of 13 bases. The CDR3 contains 13 residues. TCRdb reprocessed the RACE reads with MiXCR, giving one entry per CDR3 protein. The repertoire holds more than 250,000 distinct CDR3 sequences, with over 7.5% as singletons. This clonotype was seen a handful of times. Described time point: pre-sensitization, week 0. Treatment described: therapeutic diphenylcyclopropenone sensitization with weekly scalp DPC.

This sequence originates from a man aged 18-30 years with alopecia areata. Some clones in this sample may be carry-over from other donors' samples. This chain joins TRBV7-9 and TRBJ2-1; no clear D. The source was whole blood, collected in connection with sensitization to the hapten diphenylcyclopropenone (DPC). As DNA, the CDR3 is TGTGCCAGCAGCTTGGGCAGCCCTAACGAGCAGTTCTTC. This encodes CASSLGSPNEQFF.